Each of the 23 T cell receptor beta chains below was sequenced from the same sample in a study of CD8 T cells in Susac syndrome (dated by TCRdb to the late 2010s). Libraries came from the immunoSEQ multiplex PCR assay. RNA was extracted using the RNeasy kit, and roughly 0.5 to 1 ug of the RNA was reverse transcribed with random hexamers. TCRdb took the public reads, trimmed them with fastp at Q25, ran MiXCR for clone calling and kept in-frame beta chains. Every entry covers one CDR3 protein and lists the most common genes and DNA from its rows. In this sample the table shows 40,000 to 55,000 distinct CDR3 sequences, 92% of which occur a single time. The top ten clonotypes cover around 0.38% of the sample. The specimen sequenced was CD8+ T cells from PBMCs. The receptors shown here come from a human donor in good health.

This clonotype was observed once. The V call is TRBV30, the J call TRBJ1-2, with unresolved D. This CDR3 spans 12 amino acids. The V gene lost 4 bases and the J gene lost 3 bases, with 9 bases spanning the gap. Germline loops: CDR1 GTSNPN, CDR2 SVGIG (reference sequence). CDR3 sequence (DNA): TGTGCCTGGAACGGTATGGACTATGGCTACACCTTC. It encodes CAWNGMDYGYTF.

The CDR3 here is CASSSMGAGGIDEQYF. Written as DNA, the CDR3 is TGTGCCAGCAGCTCCATGGGAGCGGGAGGAATTGACGAGCAGTACTTC. The gene calls are TRBV11-2 and TRBJ2-7, with TRBD2 matching 9 bases. Looked up from germline, CDR1 is SGHAT and CDR2 is FQNNGV. CDR3 length equals 16 residues. The V segment lost 4 bases and the J segment 5 bases; nucleotides outside the gene matches: 12.

The CDR3 bases are TGTGCCATCAGCCTTCTGGGTCCTAGAAGAGATACGCAGTATTTT. It specifies CAISLLGPRRDTQYF. The chain combines TRBV10-3 with TRBJ2-3; D is unresolved. This CDR3 is 15 amino acids long. Germline V gives CDR1 ENHRY, CDR2 SYGVKD. Trimming removed 6 bases at V and 5 bases at J, with 18 bases between.

The CDR3 loop reads CASSYYDRGYGYTF. The DNA of the CDR3 is TGTGCCAGCAGTTACTATGACAGGGGCTATGGCTACACCTTC. J is TRBJ1-2 and V is TRBV6-5; 8 bases are shared with TRBD1. Germline V gene sequence: CDR1 MNHEY, CDR2 SVGAGI. The CDR3 spans 14 residues. V was clipped by 1 base and J by 4 bases; unmatched bases: 2.

The CDR3 DNA follows: TGTGCCAGCAGCTTCCCGGGAGAGACCCAGTACTTC. Its translation is CASSFPGETQYF. The chain carries TRBV11-2 and TRBJ2-5; D is unresolved. The length of the CDR3 is 12 residues. The germline gives CDR1 SGHAT, CDR2 FQNNGV. The V end lost 3 bases, the J end lost 4 bases, and 6 bases lay between the germline ends. Supplemented by reference TRBV11-2 and TRBJ2-5, the full variable domain reads EAGVAQSPRYKIIEKRQSVAFWCNPISGHATLYWYQQILGQGPKLLIQFQNNGVVDDSQLPKDRFSAERLKGVDSTLKIQPAKLEDSAVYLCASSFPGETQYFGPGTRLLVL.

This chain links TRBV5-1 with TRBJ2-1; unclear D gene. Germline CDR1 and CDR2: SGHRS and YFSETQ. Trimming stripped 0 bases from V and 2 bases from J, with 9 bases between. The CDR3 loop spans 15 amino acids. The CDR3 DNA follows: TGCGCCAGCAGCTTGGCGCTGAACCCCTACAATGAGCAGTTCTTC. Translated, it gives CASSLALNPYNEQFF.

V is TRBV28 and J is TRBJ2-7; D gene ambiguous. V was shortened by 6 bases and J by 3 bases, with 9 bases between the two germline ends. The CDR3 is 12 amino acids. CDR1 and CDR2 (germline): MDHEN, SYDVKM. As DNA, the CDR3 is TGTGCCAGCAGGGATTCGTTCTACGAGCAGTACTTC. Amino acids: CASRDSFYEQYF.

The chain joins TRBV4-1 to TRBJ2-5; 13 bases map to TRBD2. This CDR3 has 19 amino acids. Germline loops: CDR1 MGHRA, CDR2 YSYEKL. Trimming cost V 4 bases and J 1 base; bases outside gene matches: 12. CDR3 protein: CASSPWGTSGDYRQETQYF. CDR3 nucleotide sequence: TGCGCCAGCAGCCCCTGGGGGACTAGCGGGGACTACCGCCAAGAGACCCAGTACTTC.

The genes are TRBV4-3 and TRBJ2-3; 10 bases agree with TRBD1. The germline V gene encodes CDR1 LGHNA and CDR2 YSLEER. The CDR3 is 19 residues long. The ends lost 0 bases at V and 5 bases at J; junction bases unmatched: 14. CDR3 DNA sequence: TGCGCCAGCAGCCAAGAGGTTAGAGAGACAGGGGGCTTCAAAGATACGCAGTATTTT. Residues: CASSQEVRETGGFKDTQYF.

The chain links TRBV30 to TRBJ1-1, with 9 bases identical to TRBD1. This CDR3 is 17 amino acids long. CDR1 is GTSNPN, CDR2 SVGIG, per germline (reference sequence). Trimming cost V 0 bases and J 1 base; bases outside gene matches: 9. The CDR3 bases are TGTGCCTGGAGTGTGCCAAAACAGGGGGCTAGGAACACTGAAGCTTTCTTT. It yields the protein CAWSVPKQGARNTEAFF.

The V gene is TRBV3-1, the J gene TRBJ2-1; 11 nucleotides match TRBD2. CDR1 LGHDT and CDR2 YNNKEL come from the germline V gene (reference sequence). CDR3 length: 18 amino acids. With 1 base clipped from V and 9 bases from J, the junction kept 14 bases outside the gene matches. The CDR3 is CASSQGNLIAGGLFEQFF. For the CDR3, the DNA is TGTGCCAGCAGCCAAGGCAACCTTATAGCGGGAGGGCTCTTTGAGCAGTTCTTC.

A single count supports this clonotype. V usage is TRBV6-5 and J usage is TRBJ1-5; D is undetermined. The CDR3 sequence is 13 residues long. Trimming shortened V by 6 bases and J by 6 bases, and 12 bases separated the two germline ends. Germline assignment: CDR1 MNHEY and CDR2 SVGAGI. CDR3 residues: CASSLSASQPQHF. CDR3 nucleotide sequence: TGTGCCAGCAGCCTCTCCGCGAGTCAGCCCCAGCATTTT.

This clonotype was seen just once. The V and J genes are TRBV12-3 or TRBV12-4 and TRBJ2-1, with unresolved D. Trimming shortened V by 7 bases and J by 7 bases, and 20 bases separated the two germline ends. This CDR3 has 15 amino acids. CDR3 DNA: TGTGCCAGCACCGAAGGCCAAAGGGCAGAAAATGAGCAGTTCTTC. As protein: CASTEGQRAENEQFF.

V is TRBV29-1 and J is TRBJ1-2; D gene ambiguous. From germline, CDR1 is SQVTM and CDR2 ANQGSEA. The germline V and J ends were trimmed by 8 bases and 6 bases, with 10 bases remaining between them. This CDR3 is 10 amino acids long. CDR3 amino acids: CSIVTDGYTF. CDR3 DNA: TGCAGCATAGTGACGGATGGCTACACCTTC.

The chain has TRBV4-2 and TRBJ2-7; D gene ambiguous. Germline lookup yields CDR1 LGHNA and CDR2 YNFKEQ. With 0 bases removed from V and 3 bases from J, the gap between germline ends came to 12 bases. The CDR3 runs to 15 residues. The CDR3 nucleotides read TGTGCCAGCAGCCAAGAGGAGAGTAGTAACTACGAGCAGTACTTC. Translating gives CASSQEESSNYEQYF.

V gene TRBV25-1 combines with J gene TRBJ2-5; D might be TRBD2 (5 bases). From germline, CDR1 is MGHDK and CDR2 SYGVNS. The CDR3 is made up of 12 amino acids. With 6 bases removed from V and 5 bases from J, the gap between germline ends came to 10 bases. The CDR3, as DNA: TGTGCCAGCAGAGGACTTGGGGAGACCCAGTACTTC. It yields the protein CASRGLGETQYF. The whole variable domain, remainder taken from reference TRBV25-1 and TRBJ2-5, is EADIYQTPRYLVIGTGKKITLECSQTMGHDKMYWYQQDPGMELHLIHYSYGVNSTEKGDLSSESTVSRIRTEHFPLTLESARPSHTSQYLCASRGLGETQYFGPGTRLLVL.

The chain couples TRBV29-1 to TRBJ2-7, with D perhaps matching TRBD1 (6 bases). The CDR3 is 14 amino acids. From germline, CDR1 is SQVTM and CDR2 ANQGSEA. Trimming cost V 2 bases and J 5 bases, with 16 bases left between them. CDR3 in DNA: TGCAGCGTTGAATATGTTGACCAGGGGAACGAGCAGTACTTC. Residues: CSVEYVDQGNEQYF.

This chain's CDR3 is CASSLAGVEQFF. CDR3 nucleotides: TGCGCCAGCAGCCTAGCGGGAGTAGAGCAGTTCTTC. The chain carries TRBV5-1 and TRBJ2-1, with TRBD2 matching over 10 bases. V lost 4 bases and J lost 10; bases outside the gene matches: 2. The CDR3 sequence is 12 residues long. CDR1 is SGHRS, CDR2 YFSETQ, per germline.

The rearrangement links TRBV25-1 to TRBJ2-7, with no clear D. Trimming removed 4 bases at V and 3 bases at J, with 10 bases between. The CDR3 extends over 13 amino acids. Germline CDR1 and CDR2: MGHDK and SYGVNS. CDR3 sequence reads: CASSVTGFYEQYF. The CDR3, as DNA: TGTGCCAGCAGTGTGACCGGATTCTACGAGCAGTACTTC.

This chain connects TRBV19 to TRBJ2-1; perhaps TRBD2 as D (6 bases). Germline CDR1 reads LNHDA; CDR2 reads SQIVND (reference sequence). CDR3 length equals 14 residues. V was cut by 7 bases and J by 3 bases, with 13 bases left in between. The CDR3 sequence is CASTMGGDYNEQFF. The CDR3 DNA sequence: TGTGCCAGTACAATGGGCGGGGACTACAATGAGCAGTTCTTC.

The rearrangement joins TRBV20-1 to TRBJ2-5, with D unresolved. The CDR3 covers 12 residues. Germline CDR1 is DFQATT and CDR2 is SNEGSKA (reference sequence). Between the trimmed V and J ends, which lost 0 bases and 4 bases, there was a span of 6 bases. Written as DNA, the CDR3 is TGCAGTGCTAGAGATTCGAGAGAGACCCAGTACTTC. Its protein is CSARDSRETQYF.

This clonotype showed up just once. The chain is built from TRBV2 and TRBJ2-3; D is uncertain. Trimming left V 8 bases short and J 4 bases short, with 19 bases between. The CDR3 extends over 15 amino acids. Germline assignment: CDR1 SNHLY and CDR2 FYNNEI. The CDR3 protein is CASAFHTLGADTQYF. The CDR3 nucleotides are TGTGCCAGCGCATTCCACACCCTAGGTGCAGATACGCAGTATTTT.

This chain joins TRBV30 and TRBJ1-1, with D possibly being TRBD1 (6 bases). V gave up 2 bases and J gave up 3 bases, with 10 bases separating them. The length of the CDR3 is 13 residues. CDR1 is GTSNPN and CDR2 is SVGIG in the germline V gene (reference sequence). This chain's CDR3 is CAWSPGGDTEAFF. The CDR3 region has the DNA TGTGCCTGGAGTCCGGGGGGCGACACTGAAGCTTTCTTT.